The clone carrying this T cell receptor (beta chain) was recorded a few times. Its antigen is currently unknown. These data originate in a study of human T cells and chemical hapten exposure. Study as a whole: Skin on the upper inner arm, about 2 cm by about 2 cm in size, was sensitized with 2% DPC. Study-wide results and caveats: No shift was seen in TCRs above 1 in 1000 frequency with DPC sensitization.

TCRdb re-called the RACE reads through MiXCR, storing one row per CDR3 protein. The data show some 200,000 distinct CDR3 sequences, 25% to 30% seen once. Regarding time point: pre-sensitization, week 0. The sample's treatment: therapeutic diphenylcyclopropenone sensitization with weekly scalp DPC. Unfractionated whole blood yielded total RNA. The V gene's germline CDR1 is DFQATT and CDR2 SNEGSKA (reference sequence). The CDR3 is made up of 14 amino acids. V lost 3 bases and J lost 0, with 9 bases in between. The sequencing here drew on whole blood, taken in connection with sensitization to the hapten diphenylcyclopropenone (DPC). J is TRBJ1-3 and V is TRBV20-1; D is perhaps TRBD1 (6 bases). The origin of this receptor is a woman between 25 and 40 years old with alopecia areata. Some clones in this sample may be carry-over from other donors' samples. The CDR3 DNA reads as TGCAGTGCTAGGGAGGGGGGCTCTGGAAACACCATATATTTT. Its protein is CSAREGGSGNTIYF.